The rows below give T cell receptor beta chains drawn from one sample of a study of vaccination effects on CD4 cells after COVID-19. For these TCRs, the target antigens are not known. This table comes from immunoSEQ multiplex PCR, and its TCRdb copy is limited to in-frame clones, with some not included. The repertoire has more than 40,000 clones, 77% of them found once; the top ten carry 2.9%. The source material was CD4+ T cells from PBMCs cultured with HCoV-NL63 spike peptides, sampled before COVID-19 vaccination. The source of these receptors is a human donor who received a COVID-19 vaccine. The CDR3 runs from the conserved cysteine through the conserved F or W. A D gene is named only where the DNA matches it firmly. Part of the rows lack a size; the others show once, few, many or a class for expanded clones.

clone_size | d_call | j_call | v_call | cdr3_nt | cdr3_aa
. | TRBD1 | TRBJ2-3 | TRBV14 | TGTGCCAGCAGCCCCCAGAAATGGACAGGGCCAGATACGCAGTATTTT | CASSPQKWTGPDTQYF
. | . | TRBJ2-5 | TRBV10-3 | TGTGCCATCAGTGAGTCGATCGCGGGGACCCTCCAGGAGACCCAGTACTTC | CAISESIAGTLQETQYF
. | . | TRBJ2-2 | TRBV3-1/TRBV3-2 | TGTGCCAGCAGCCAAGATCCGACGGGGGTAGGCAGTACCGGGGAGCTGTTTTTT | CASSQDPTGVGSTGELFF
. | . | TRBJ1-5 | TRBV7-2 | TGTGCCAGCACCCCACAAGGGGGGGATCAGCCCCAGCATTTT | CASTPQGGDQPQHF
. | . | TRBJ1-1 | TRBV7-2 | TGTGCCAGCAGCTTAGATGCGACGGCGAACACTGAAGCTTTCTTT | CASSLDATANTEAFF
. | . | TRBJ1-1 | TRBV18 | TGTGCCAGCTCACCACTTGGGGGCACTGAAGCTTTCTTT | CASSPLGGTEAFF
. | . | TRBJ2-1 | TRBV28 | TGTGCCAGCAGTTTATCTTACAATGAGCAGTTCTTC | CASSLSYNEQFF
. | . | TRBJ1-1 | TRBV5-1 | TGCGCCAGCAGCTTGGTAGGGGGATTGAACACTGAAGCTTTCTTT | CASSLVGGLNTEAFF
. | TRBD1 | TRBJ1-5 | TRBV5-6 | TGTGCCAGCAGCTTCAGGGGAGGGGGCTATGGCAATCAGCCCCAGCATTTT | CASSFRGGGYGNQPQHF
few | . | TRBJ1-2 | TRBV5-1 | TGCGCCAGCAGCTTGGAAGGGACGGCTGGCTACACCTTC | CASSLEGTAGYTF
. | . | TRBJ1-2 | TRBV5-6 | TGTGCCAGCAGCCGCAGTGTGACCGGGGGCTATGGCTACACCTTC | CASSRSVTGGYGYTF
once | . | TRBJ1-5 | TRBV4-1 | TGCGCCAGCAGCCAAGATACCCACTTGACCGCCACGGCTCAGCCCCAGCATTTT | CASSQDTHLTATAQPQHF
. | . | TRBJ1-4 | TRBV18 | TGTGCCAGCTCCCCGAATTTCGGAACTAATGAAAAACTGTTTTTT | CASSPNFGTNEKLFF
. | . | TRBJ2-3 | TRBV6-4 | TGTGCCAGCAGTGGACAACCTACTAGCACAGATACGCAGTATTTT | CASSGQPTSTDTQYF
. | TRBD1 | TRBJ1-4 | TRBV6-5 | TGTGCCAGCAGCACACAGGGGAGTCCTAATGAAAAACTGTTTTTT | CASSTQGSPNEKLFF
. | . | TRBJ1-2 | TRBV5-1 | TGCGCCAGCAGCTTTTACGGCAGGGGAGAGAACTATGGCTACACCTTC | CASSFYGRGENYGYTF
few | . | TRBJ1-5 | TRBV6-5 | TGTGCCAGCACAATTAATCGGGGGCTTGATCAGCCCCAGCATTTT | CASTINRGLDQPQHF
. | . | TRBJ2-1 | TRBV2 | TGTGCCAGCACCCTGAACAGGGTTAATGAGCAGTTCTTC | CASTLNRVNEQFF
. | . | TRBJ2-1 | TRBV7-2 | TGTGCCAGCAGCTTAAATTTACTTGCCTTGGGAGTACTCTACAATGAGCAGTTCTTC | CASSLNLLALGVLYNEQFF
. | TRBD1 | TRBJ1-6 | TRBV9 | TGTGCCAGCAGCGGACAGGGAAGTAATTCACCCCTCCACTTT | CASSGQGSNSPLHF
. | . | TRBJ1-1 | TRBV20-1 | TGCAGTGCTAGAGATCTCGGGATGGCTTTCTTT | CSARDLGMAFF
. | . | TRBJ2-2 | TRBV5-1 | TGCGCCAGCAGCACGGGACCCCAGGGTGCGAACACCGGGGAGCTGTTTTTT | CASSTGPQGANTGELFF
. | . | TRBJ1-1 | TRBV24-1 | TGTGCCACCAGTGATTCGGGGGCGGGAAAGAGAGCTTTCTTT | CATSDSGAGKRAFF
. | . | TRBJ1-4 | TRBV5-1 | TGCGCCAGCAGCCCGTTGGTTGGGACCACTAATGAAAAACTGTTTTTT | CASSPLVGTTNEKLFF
few | . | TRBJ2-1 | TRBV9 | TGTGCCAGCAGCATACAGGTCTACAATGAGCAGTTCTTC | CASSIQVYNEQFF
. | . | TRBJ1-1 | TRBV10-1 | TGCGCCAGCAGTTTAGGACCGGGGACTGAAGCTTTCTTT | CASSLGPGTEAFF
. | . | TRBJ1-2 | TRBV7-2 | TGTGCCAGCAAAGACGGGGGGGATTACTATGGCTACACCTTC | CASKDGGDYYGYTF
once | TRBD1 | TRBJ2-5 | TRBV6-6 | TGTGCCAGCAGAGGACAGGGTAGGGGAGCGGAGACCCAGTACTTC | CASRGQGRGAETQYF
few | . | TRBJ1-3 | TRBV4-2 | TGTGCCAGCAGCCAAGATAGGGGGGCTAGGAACACCATATATTTT | CASSQDRGARNTIYF
. | . | TRBJ2-3 | TRBV5-6 | TGTGCCAGCAGCTTGGCCGTTTCTACGCAGTATTTT | CASSLAVSTQYF
. | . | TRBJ1-3 | TRBV18 | TGTGCCAGCTCACCCTCCGGGACTCTTCACTCTGGAAACACCATATATTTT | CASSPSGTLHSGNTIYF
. | TRBD2 | TRBJ2-1 | TRBV28 | TGTGCCAGCAGTTTACCGTCCGGTGGACTAGCGGGGGGTCGGGAGCAGTTCTTC | CASSLPSGGLAGGREQFF
once | TRBD2 | TRBJ2-5 | TRBV7-9 | TGTGCCAGCGTCCAAGCTAGCGGAGAGACCCAGTACTTC | CASVQASGETQYF
. | . | TRBJ1-4 | TRBV9 | TGTGCCAGCAGCCTAATGGGGCTGATAGATGAAAAACTGTTTTTT | CASSLMGLIDEKLFF
. | . | TRBJ1-1 | TRBV2 | TGTGCCAGCAGCAGACAGGAAAACACTGAAGCTTTCTTT | CASSRQENTEAFF